This entry concerns a single TCR beta chain. This clonotype was observed at least ten times. Its antigen target is currently unknown. Base qualities are not at hand, and no much larger clone is one base apart. The meaning of the sample's time point label: pre-pandemic baseline sample and day 111 after first positive SARS-CoV-2 test. This record belongs to a study of kidney transplant recipient with SARS-CoV-2 infection (dated by TCRdb to the early 2020s). This sample was sequenced with an Illumina MiSeq. Profiling of the peripheral T cell repertoire targeted human TCRbeta genes. Per the original workflow: Beta-binomial modelling was applied to test for differential clonotype abundance so that variability over time was accounted for. Expanded clonotypes were screened against the ImmuneCODE reference database of SARS-CoV-2-associated TCRs and mapped to viral genome regions. Additional repertoire analyses examined TRBV gene usage, CDR3 length, CDR3 amino acid overlap between time points, distributions of clonotype abundance, and Jaccard similarity. Through fastp at Q25 and MiXCR, TCRdb rebuilt clones from the public reads, retaining in-frame beta chains. Each CDR3 protein appears once, grouped with its most common genes and DNA. In this record, the V and J calls reflect TCRdb's handling and not the investigators' own analysis. In all, the sample holds under 250,000 distinct CDR3 sequences, and 29% of those were seen once. 6% to 8.5% of the sample belongs to the ten largest clones.

The starting material was a blood sample, obtained at baseline and on day 111 from a kidney transplant recipient. The receptor comes from a male patient in his thirties who had COVID-19 and was a kidney transplant recipient. Following transplantation, part of the T cell population may be supplied by the graft donor rather than the patient.

The CDR3 has the sequence CASRTAFNQPQHF. The DNA reads as follows: TGTGCCAGCAGGACAGCATTCAATCAGCCCCAGCATTTT. The chain is made from TRBV28 and TRBJ1-5; the D segment could be TRBD1, given 5 matching bases. The V end loses 6 bases and the J end loses 3 bases, and a stretch of 9 bases separates them. CDR1 and CDR2 are read off the germline V gene as MDHEN and SYDVKM. The CDR3 contains 13 residues, cysteine and phenylalanine counted. Only CDR3 DNA is held: 39 bases, read in frame from base 1.